The clone carrying this T cell receptor beta chain showed up just a few times. The target antigen is unknown. The data were taken from a study of beta chain features in type 1 diabetes. This CDR3 has 11 amino acids. Germline loops: CDR1 SGDLS, CDR2 YYNGEE. Trimming pared 3 bases from V and 7 bases from J, leaving 6 bases between. Points from the study as a whole: The study found that naive, central memory and Treg TCRB repertoires appeared more similar in patients than in healthy donors.

The sequenced template was cDNA made from the entire isolated RNA. Assay: immunoSEQ multiplex PCR; the TCRdb copy retains only in-frame clones and omits some. The sample lists approximately 250,000 clones; less than 15% were seen once. The V gene is TRBV9, the J gene TRBJ2-3, with D uncertain. The sequenced sample was naive CD4+ T cells from blood. The clonotype originates from a woman between 40 and 55 years old in good health. The CDR3 DNA is TGTGCCAGCAGCGCTACTAATACGCAGTATTTT. Encoded protein: CASSATNTQYF.